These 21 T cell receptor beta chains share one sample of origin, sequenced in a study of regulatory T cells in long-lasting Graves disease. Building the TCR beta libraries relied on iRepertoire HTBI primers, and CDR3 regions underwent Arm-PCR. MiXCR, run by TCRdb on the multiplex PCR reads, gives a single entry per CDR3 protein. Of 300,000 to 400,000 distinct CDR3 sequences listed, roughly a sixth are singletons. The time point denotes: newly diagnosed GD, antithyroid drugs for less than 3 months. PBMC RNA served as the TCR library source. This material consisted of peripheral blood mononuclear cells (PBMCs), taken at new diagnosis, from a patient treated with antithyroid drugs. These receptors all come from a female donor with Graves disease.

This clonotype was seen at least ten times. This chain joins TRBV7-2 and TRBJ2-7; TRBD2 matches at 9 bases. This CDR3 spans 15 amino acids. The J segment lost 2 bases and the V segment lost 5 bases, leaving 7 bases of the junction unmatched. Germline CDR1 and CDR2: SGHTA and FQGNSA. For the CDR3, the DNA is TGTGCCAGCAGCACGCCGGGACTAGCTACCTACGAGCAGTACTTC. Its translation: CASSTPGLATYEQYF.

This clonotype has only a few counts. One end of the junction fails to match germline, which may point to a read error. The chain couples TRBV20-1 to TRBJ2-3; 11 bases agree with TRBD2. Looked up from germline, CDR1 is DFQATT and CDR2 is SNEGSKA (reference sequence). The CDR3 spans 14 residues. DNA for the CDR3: TGCAGTGCATATAGCGGGGGGGCTAAAGATACGCGGTATTTT. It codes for CSAYSGGAKDTRYF.

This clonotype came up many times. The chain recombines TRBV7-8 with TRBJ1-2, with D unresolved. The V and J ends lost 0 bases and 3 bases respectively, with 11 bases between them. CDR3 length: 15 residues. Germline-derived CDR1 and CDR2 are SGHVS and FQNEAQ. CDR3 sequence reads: CASSLASEGDYGYTF. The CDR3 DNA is TGTGCCAGCAGCTTAGCGTCCGAGGGCGACTATGGCTACACCTTC. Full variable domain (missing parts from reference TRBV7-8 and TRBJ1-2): GAGVSQSPRYKVAKRGQDVALRCDPISGHVSLFWYQQALGQGPEFLTYFQNEAQLDKSGLPSDRFFAERPEGSVSTLKIQRTQQEDSAVYLCASSLASEGDYGYTFGSGTRLTVV.

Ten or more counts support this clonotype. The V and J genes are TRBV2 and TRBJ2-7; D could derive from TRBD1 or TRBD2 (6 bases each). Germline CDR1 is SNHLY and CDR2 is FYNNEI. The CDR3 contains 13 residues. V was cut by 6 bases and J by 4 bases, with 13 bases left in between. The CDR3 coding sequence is TGTGCCAGCAGGGACGGGGGCCTGTACGAGCAGTACTTC. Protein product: CASRDGGLYEQYF.

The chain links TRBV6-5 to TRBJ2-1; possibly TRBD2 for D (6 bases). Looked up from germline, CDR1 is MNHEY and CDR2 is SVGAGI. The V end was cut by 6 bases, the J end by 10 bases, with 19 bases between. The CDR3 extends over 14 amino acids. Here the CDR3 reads CASSYGHSGREQFF. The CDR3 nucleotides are TGTGCCAGCAGCTACGGACATTCGGGGAGGGAGCAGTTCTTC.

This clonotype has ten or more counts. The CDR3 loop is CAWGDRGAFF. The DNA of the CDR3 is TGTGCCTGGGGGGACAGGGGCGCTTTCTTT. The chain joins TRBV30 to TRBJ1-1; 10 nucleotides line up with TRBD1. Germline lookup yields CDR1 GTSNPN and CDR2 SVGIG (reference sequence). This CDR3 is 10 amino acids long. J lost 11 bases, V lost 5 bases, and 2 bases had no gene match.

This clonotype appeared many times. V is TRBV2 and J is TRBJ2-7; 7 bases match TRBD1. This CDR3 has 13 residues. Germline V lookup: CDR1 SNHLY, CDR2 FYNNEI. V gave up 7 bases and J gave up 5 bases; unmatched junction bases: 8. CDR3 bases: TGTGCCAGCAAAACAGGGGTATTGGACGAGCAGTACTTC. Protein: CASKTGVLDEQYF.

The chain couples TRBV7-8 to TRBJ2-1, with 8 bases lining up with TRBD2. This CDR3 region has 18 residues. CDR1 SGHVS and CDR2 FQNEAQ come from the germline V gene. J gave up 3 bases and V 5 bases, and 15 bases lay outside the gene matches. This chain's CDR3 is CASSIGTDPSGHYNEQFF. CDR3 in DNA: TGTGCCAGCAGCATCGGGACCGACCCTAGCGGGCACTACAATGAGCAGTTCTTC.

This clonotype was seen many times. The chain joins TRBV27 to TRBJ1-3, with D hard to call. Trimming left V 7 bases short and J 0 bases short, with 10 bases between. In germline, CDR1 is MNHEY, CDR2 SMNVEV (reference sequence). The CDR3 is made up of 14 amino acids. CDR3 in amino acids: CASKTGYSGNTIYF. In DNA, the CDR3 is TGTGCCAGCAAAACGGGATACTCTGGAAACACCATATATTTT.

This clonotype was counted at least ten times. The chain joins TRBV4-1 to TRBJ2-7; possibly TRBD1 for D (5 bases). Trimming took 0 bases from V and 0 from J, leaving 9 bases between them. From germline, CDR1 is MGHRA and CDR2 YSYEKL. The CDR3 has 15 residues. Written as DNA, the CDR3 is TGCGCCAGCAGCCAAGAGGGGCGCTCCTCCTACGAGCAGTACTTC. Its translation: CASSQEGRSSYEQYF.

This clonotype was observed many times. The DNA of the CDR3 is TGTGCCAGCAGCCTCGGGACAGGGGGCATTAATGAAAAACTGTTTTTT. Translated, it gives CASSLGTGGINEKLFF. The chain uses TRBV11-2 and TRBJ1-4; 12 bases agree with TRBD1. Germline V CDR1 and CDR2: SGHAT, FQNNGV. With V trimmed by 5 bases and J by 4 bases, 5 bases remained unmatched. CDR3 length equals 16 residues.

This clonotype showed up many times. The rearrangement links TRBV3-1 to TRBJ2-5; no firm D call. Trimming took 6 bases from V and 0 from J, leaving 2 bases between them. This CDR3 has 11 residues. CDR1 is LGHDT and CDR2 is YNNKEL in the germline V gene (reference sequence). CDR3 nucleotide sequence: TGTGCCAGCAGAGACCAAGAGACCCAGTACTTC. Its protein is CASRDQETQYF.

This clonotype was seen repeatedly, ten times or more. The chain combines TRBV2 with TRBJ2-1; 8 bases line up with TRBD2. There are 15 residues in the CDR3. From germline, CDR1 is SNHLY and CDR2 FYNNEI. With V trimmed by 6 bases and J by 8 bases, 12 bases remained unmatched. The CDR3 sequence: CASRGTGGPLDEQFF. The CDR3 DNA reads TGTGCCAGCAGAGGGACGGGGGGGCCTTTGGATGAGCAGTTCTTC. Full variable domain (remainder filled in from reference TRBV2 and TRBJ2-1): EPEVTQTPSHQVTQMGQEVILRCVPISNHLYFYWYRQILGQKVEFLVSFYNNEISEKSEIFDDQFSVERPDGSNFTLKIRSTKLEDSAMYFCASRGTGGPLDEQFFGPGTRLTVL.

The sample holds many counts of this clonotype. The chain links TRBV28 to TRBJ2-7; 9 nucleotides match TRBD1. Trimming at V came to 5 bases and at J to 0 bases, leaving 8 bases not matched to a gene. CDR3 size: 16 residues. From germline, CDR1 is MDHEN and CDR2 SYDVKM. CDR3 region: CASSLYRDRVSYEQYF. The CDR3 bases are TGTGCCAGCAGTCTTTATCGGGACAGGGTCTCCTACGAGCAGTACTTC.

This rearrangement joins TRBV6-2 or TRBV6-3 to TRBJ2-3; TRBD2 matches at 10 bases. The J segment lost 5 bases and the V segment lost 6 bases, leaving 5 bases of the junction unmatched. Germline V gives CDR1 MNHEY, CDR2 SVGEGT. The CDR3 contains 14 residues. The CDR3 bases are TGTGCCAGCAGCAAGACTAGCGGGTTAGATACGCAGTATTTT. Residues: CASSKTSGLDTQYF.

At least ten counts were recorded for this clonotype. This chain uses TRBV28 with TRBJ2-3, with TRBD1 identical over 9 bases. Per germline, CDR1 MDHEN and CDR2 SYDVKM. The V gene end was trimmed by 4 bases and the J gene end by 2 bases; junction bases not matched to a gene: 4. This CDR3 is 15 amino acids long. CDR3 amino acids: CASSSGQGHTDTQYF. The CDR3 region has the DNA TGTGCCAGCAGTTCGGGACAGGGACACACAGATACGCAGTATTTT.

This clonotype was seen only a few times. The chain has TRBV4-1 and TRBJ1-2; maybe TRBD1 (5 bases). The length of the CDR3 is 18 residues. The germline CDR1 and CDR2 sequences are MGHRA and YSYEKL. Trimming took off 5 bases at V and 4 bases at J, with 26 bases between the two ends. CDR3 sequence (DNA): TGCGCCAGCAGCTTTCGGGCCTCAGGGTCCCTCTCCACCTATGGCTACACCTTC. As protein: CASSFRASGSLSTYGYTF.

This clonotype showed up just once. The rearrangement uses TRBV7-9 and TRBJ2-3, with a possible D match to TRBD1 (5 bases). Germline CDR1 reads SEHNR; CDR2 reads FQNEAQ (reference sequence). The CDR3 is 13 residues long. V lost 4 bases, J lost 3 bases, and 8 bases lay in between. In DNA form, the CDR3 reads TGTGCCAGCAGCTGGGGCCTTACAGATACGCAGTATTTT. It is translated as CASSWGLTDTQYF.

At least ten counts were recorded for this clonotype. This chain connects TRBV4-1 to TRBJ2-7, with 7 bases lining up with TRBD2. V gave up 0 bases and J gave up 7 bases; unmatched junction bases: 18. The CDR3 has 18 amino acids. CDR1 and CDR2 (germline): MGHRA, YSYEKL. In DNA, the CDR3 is TGCGCCAGCAGCCAAGAAGGCGCACCGGGACTAAGAATCTATGAGCAGTACTTC. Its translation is CASSQEGAPGLRIYEQYF.

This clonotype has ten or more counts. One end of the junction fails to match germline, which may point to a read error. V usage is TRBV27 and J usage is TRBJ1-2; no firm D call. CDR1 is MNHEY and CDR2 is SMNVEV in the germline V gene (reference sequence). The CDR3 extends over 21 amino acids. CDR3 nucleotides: TGTGCCAACAGTTTGAAAGTAGTGGCGCAAGGACGGGTGGGCGGGTGGTATGGCTACACCTTC. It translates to CANSLKVVAQGRVGGWYGYTF.

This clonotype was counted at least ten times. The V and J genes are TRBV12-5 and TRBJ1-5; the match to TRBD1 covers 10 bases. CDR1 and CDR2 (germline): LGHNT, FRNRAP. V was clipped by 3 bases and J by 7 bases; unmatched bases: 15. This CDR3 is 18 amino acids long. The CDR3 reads CASGFVTGTGADLQPQHF. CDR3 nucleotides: TGTGCTAGTGGTTTCGTAACCGGGACAGGGGCCGACCTGCAGCCCCAGCATTTT.